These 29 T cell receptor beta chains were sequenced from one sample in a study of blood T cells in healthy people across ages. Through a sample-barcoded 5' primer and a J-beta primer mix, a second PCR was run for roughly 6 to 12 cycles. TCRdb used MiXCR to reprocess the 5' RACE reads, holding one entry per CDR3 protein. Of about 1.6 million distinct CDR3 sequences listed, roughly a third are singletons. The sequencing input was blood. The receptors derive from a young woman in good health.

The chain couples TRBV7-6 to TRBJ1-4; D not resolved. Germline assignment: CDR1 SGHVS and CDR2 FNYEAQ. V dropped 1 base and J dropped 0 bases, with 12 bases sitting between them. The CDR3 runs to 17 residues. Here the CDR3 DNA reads TGTGCCAGCAGCTTAGAAAAGGGTTTCTCAACTAATGAAAAACTGTTTTTT. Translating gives CASSLEKGFSTNEKLFF.

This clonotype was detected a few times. The CDR3 nucleotides are TGCAGTGCTAGAGATCAACTAGCAAGAGAGACCCAGTACTTC. Its protein is CSARDQLARETQYF. This sequence joins TRBV20-1 and TRBJ2-5, with a tentative D call TRBD2 (6 bases). The V and J ends lost 0 bases and 4 bases respectively, with 12 bases between them. CDR3 length: 14 amino acids. Germline assignment: CDR1 DFQATT and CDR2 SNEGSKA (reference sequence).

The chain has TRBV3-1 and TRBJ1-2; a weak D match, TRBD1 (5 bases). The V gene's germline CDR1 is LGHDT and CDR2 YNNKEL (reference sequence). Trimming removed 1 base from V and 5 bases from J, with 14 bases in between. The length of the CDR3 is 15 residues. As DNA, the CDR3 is TGTGCCAGCAGCCAAGGGGTCCGGGGGACGTATGGCTACACCTTC. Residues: CASSQGVRGTYGYTF.

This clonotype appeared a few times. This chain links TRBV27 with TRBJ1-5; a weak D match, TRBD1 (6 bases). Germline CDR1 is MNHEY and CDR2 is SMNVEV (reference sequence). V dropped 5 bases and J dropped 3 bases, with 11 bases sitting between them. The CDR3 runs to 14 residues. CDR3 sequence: CASSLNRVNQPQHF. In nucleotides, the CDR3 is TGTGCCAGCAGTCTGAACAGGGTCAATCAGCCCCAGCATTTT.

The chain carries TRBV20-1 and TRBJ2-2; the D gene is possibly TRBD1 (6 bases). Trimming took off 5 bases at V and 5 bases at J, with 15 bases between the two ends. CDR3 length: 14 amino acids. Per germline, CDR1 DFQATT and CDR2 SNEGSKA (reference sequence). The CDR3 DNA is TGCAGTGCTGGGGGCGGAGATCTTACCGGGGAGCTGTTTTTT. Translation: CSAGGGDLTGELFF.

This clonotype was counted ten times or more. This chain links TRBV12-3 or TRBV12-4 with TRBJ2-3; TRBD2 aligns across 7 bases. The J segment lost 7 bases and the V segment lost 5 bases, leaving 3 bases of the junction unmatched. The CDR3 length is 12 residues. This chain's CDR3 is CASSPGGNTQYF. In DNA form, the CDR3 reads TGTGCCAGCAGTCCGGGGGGTAATACGCAGTATTTT.

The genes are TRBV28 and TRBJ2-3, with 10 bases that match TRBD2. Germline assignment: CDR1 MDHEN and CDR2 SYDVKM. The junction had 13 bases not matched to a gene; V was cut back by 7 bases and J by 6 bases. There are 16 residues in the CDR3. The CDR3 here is CASNFAGSGRRDTQYF. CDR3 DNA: TGTGCCAGCAATTTTGCCGGTAGCGGGAGGAGGGATACGCAGTATTTT.

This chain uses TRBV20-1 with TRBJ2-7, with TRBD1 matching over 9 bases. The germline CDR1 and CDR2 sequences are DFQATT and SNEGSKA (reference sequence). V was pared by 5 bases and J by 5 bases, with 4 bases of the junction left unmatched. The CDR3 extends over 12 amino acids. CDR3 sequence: CSARTGVDEQYF. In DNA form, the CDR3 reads TGCAGTGCTCGGACAGGGGTGGACGAGCAGTACTTC.

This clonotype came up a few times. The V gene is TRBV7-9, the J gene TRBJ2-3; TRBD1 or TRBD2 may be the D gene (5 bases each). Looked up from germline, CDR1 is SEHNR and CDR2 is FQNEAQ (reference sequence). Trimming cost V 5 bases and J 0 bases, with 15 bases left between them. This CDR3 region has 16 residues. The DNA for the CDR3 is TGTGCCAGCAGCCCCCTCTGGGGGTCGAGCACAGATACGCAGTATTTT. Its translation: CASSPLWGSSTDTQYF.

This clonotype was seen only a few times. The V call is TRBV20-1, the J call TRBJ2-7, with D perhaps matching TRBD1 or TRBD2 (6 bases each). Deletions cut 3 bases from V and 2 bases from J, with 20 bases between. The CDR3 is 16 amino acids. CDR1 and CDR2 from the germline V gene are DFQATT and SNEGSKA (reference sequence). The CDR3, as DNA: TGCAGTGCTAGGCCCCTGGGGGCGGGGCAGGCCTACGAGCAGTACTTC. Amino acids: CSARPLGAGQAYEQYF.

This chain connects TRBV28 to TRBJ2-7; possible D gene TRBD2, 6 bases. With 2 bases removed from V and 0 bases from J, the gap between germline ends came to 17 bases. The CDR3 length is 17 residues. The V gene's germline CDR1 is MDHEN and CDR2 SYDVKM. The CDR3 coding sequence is TGTGCCAGCAGTTTAGTGGTCGGGGGACGGATCTCCTACGAGCAGTACTTC. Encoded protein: CASSLVVGGRISYEQYF.

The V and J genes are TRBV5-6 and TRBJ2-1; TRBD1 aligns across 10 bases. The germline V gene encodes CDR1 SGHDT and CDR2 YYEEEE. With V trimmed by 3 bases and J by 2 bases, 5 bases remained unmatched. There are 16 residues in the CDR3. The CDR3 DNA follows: TGTGCCAGCAGCTCCTGGACAGGGGGTACCTACAATGAGCAGTTCTTC. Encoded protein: CASSSWTGGTYNEQFF.

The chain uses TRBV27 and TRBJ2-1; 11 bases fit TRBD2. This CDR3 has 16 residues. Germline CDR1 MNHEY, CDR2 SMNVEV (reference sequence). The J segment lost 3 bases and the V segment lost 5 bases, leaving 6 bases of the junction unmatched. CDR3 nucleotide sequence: TGTGCCAGCAGTCCCTATAGCGGGGGGGTCTACAATGAGCAGTTCTTC. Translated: CASSPYSGGVYNEQFF.

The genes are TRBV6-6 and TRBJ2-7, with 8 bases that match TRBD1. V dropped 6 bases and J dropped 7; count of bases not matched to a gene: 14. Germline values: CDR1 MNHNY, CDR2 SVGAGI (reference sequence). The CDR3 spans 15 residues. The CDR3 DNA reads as TGTGCCAGCAGCTCGCCCGGACAGGGAGTGGGAGAGCAGTACTTC. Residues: CASSSPGQGVGEQYF.

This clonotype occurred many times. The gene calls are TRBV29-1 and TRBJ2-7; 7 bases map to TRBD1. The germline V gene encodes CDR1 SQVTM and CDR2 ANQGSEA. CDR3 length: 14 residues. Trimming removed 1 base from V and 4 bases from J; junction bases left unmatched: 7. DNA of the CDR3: TGCAGCGTTGAAGGGGCAGGGGGAGCGTACGAGCAGTACTTC. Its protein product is CSVEGAGGAYEQYF.

The CDR3 DNA is TGCGCCAGCAGTCCGCTACTAGCGCCATTCGGGTCCTACAATGAGCAGTTCTTC. As protein: CASSPLLAPFGSYNEQFF. The chain recombines TRBV5-1 with TRBJ2-1; TRBD2 matches at 7 bases. The length of the CDR3 is 18 residues. Trimming took 5 bases from V and 1 from J; bases not matched to a gene: 15. The germline gives CDR1 SGHRS, CDR2 YFSETQ.

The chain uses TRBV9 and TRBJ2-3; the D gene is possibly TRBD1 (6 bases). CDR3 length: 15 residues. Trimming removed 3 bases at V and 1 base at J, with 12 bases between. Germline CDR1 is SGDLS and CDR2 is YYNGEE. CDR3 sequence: CASSGEGVGTDTQYF. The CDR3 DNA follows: TGTGCCAGCAGCGGAGAGGGGGTAGGCACAGATACGCAGTATTTT.

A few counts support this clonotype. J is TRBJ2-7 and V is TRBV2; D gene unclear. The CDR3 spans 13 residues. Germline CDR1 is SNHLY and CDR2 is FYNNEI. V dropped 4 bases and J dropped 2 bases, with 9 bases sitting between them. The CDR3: CASSVIGTYEQYF. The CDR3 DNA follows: TGTGCCAGCAGTGTGATCGGTACCTACGAGCAGTACTTC.

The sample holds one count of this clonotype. CDR3 protein: CASGRDRMTF. DNA of the CDR3: TGTGCCAGCGGGAGGGATCGTATGACCTTC. The V gene is TRBV6-5, the J gene TRBJ1-2; no firm D call. The CDR3 totals 10 residues. Trimming removed 8 bases at V and 14 bases at J, with 15 bases between. Per germline, CDR1 MNHEY and CDR2 SVGAGI.

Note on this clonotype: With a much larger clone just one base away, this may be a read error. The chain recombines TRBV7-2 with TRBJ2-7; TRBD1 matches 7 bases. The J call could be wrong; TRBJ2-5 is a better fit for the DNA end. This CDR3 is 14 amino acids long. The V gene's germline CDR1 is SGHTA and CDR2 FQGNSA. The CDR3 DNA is TGTGCCAGCATCTTAGGGGGCCCCGTGGAGACCCAGTACTTC. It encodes CASILGGPVETQYF.

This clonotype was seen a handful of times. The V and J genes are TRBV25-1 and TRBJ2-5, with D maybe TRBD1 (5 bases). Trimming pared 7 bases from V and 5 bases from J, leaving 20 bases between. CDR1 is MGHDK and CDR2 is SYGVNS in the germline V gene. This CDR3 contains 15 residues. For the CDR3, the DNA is TGTGCCAGCACCCCGGCCGAGGCAGGGCTGGAGACCCAGTACTTC. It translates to CASTPAEAGLETQYF.

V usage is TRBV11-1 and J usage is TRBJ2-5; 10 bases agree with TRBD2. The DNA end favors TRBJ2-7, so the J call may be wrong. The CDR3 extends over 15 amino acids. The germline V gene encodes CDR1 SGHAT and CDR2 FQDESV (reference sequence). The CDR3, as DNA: TGTGCCAGCAGCTTAGCGCGGCTAGCGGGAGCCGAGCAGTACTTC. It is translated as CASSLARLAGAEQYF.

The CDR3 DNA sequence: TGTGCCAGCAGGAAAGGGACTAGCGGGGGGGCATACAACCACGAGCAGTACTTC. Translation: CASRKGTSGGAYNHEQYF. The chain has TRBV2 and TRBJ2-5, with 16 bases aligning to TRBD2. The assigned J gene may be wrong: the sequence end matches TRBJ2-7 better. Per the germline V gene, CDR1 is SNHLY and CDR2 is FYNNEI. The CDR3 length is 18 residues.

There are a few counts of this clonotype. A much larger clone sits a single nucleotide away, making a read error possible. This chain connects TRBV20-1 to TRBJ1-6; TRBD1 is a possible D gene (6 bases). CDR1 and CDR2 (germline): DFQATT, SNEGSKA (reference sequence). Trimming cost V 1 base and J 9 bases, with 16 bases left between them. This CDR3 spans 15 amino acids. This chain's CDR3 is CSARARGQDGSPLHF. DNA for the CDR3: TGCAGTGCTAGAGCCCGGGGGCAAGATGGTTCACCCCTCCACTTT.

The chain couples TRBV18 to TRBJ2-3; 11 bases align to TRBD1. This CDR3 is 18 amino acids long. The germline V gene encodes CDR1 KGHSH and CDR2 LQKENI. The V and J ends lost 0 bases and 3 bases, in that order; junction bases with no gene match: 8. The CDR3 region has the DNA TGTGCCAGCTCACCACCGGGACAGGGGGGCGGAAGGACAGATACGCAGTATTTT. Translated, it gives CASSPPGQGGGRTDTQYF.

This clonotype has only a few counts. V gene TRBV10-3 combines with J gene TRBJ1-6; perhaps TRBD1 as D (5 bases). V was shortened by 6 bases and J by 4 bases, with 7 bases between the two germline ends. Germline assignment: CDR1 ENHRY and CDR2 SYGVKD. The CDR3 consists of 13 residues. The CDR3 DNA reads TGTGCCATCAGACAGGAGTATAATTCACCCCTCCACTTT. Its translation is CAIRQEYNSPLHF.

The chain's CDR3 is CASSTDRGPTDTQYF. CDR3 sequence (DNA): TGCGCCAGCAGCACGGACAGGGGGCCCACAGATACGCAGTATTTT. This chain uses TRBV5-1 with TRBJ2-3; 11 bases map to TRBD1. The CDR3 totals 15 residues. Germline assignment: CDR1 SGHRS and CDR2 YFSETQ. V shed 4 bases and J 2 bases; nucleotides not matched to a gene: 3.

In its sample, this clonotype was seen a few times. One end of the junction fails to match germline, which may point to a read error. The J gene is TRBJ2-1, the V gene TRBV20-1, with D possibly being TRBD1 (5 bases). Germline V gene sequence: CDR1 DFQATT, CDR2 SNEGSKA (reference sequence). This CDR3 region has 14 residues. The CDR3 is CSAGRRSNDNVQFF. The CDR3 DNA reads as TGCAGTGCGGGGCGGCGGTCGAACGACAATGTGCAGTTCTTC.

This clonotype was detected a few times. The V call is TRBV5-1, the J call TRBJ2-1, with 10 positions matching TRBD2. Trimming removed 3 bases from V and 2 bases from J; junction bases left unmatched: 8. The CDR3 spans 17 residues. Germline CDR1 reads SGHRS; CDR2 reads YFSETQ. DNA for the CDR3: TGCGCCAGCAGCTGGCTAGCGGGAGAGGGGCCCTACAATGAGCAGTTCTTC. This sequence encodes CASSWLAGEGPYNEQFF.